These T cell receptor beta chains were read from a single sample in a study of blood T cell repertoires in COVID-19. Using immunoSEQ multiplex PCR, the repertoire was profiled, and TCRdb retains in-frame clones only, with some absent. The repertoire holds around 240,000 clones, with just under 90% as singletons. The sample comprised PBMCs or T cells enriched from blood (not recorded which). The source of these receptors is a man in his forties or fifties who had been exposed to COVID-19. Each CDR3 is given with its conserved first and last residue. Fields, in order: clone size, J gene, D gene, V gene, CDR3 DNA, CDR3 protein. The D gene is left open where the match is weak. Only some rows state a clone size, as once, few, many or a class for expanded clones.

once	TRBJ2-1	TRBD1	TRBV5-1	TGCGCCAGCAGCGCCGGGACAGGGGACAATGAGCAGTTCTTC	CASSAGTGDNEQFF
-	TRBJ2-1	-	TRBV7-3	TGTGCCAGCAGCTTTGTAGACTCCAATGAGCAGTTCTTC	CASSFVDSNEQFF
-	TRBJ1-2	TRBD1	TRBV19	TGTGCCAGTAGAGAGACAGGGGGCGTTAACTATGGCTACACCTTC	CASRETGGVNYGYTF
-	TRBJ2-1	TRBD2	TRBV7-8	TGTGCCAGCAAGGCTAGCGGATCAGACAATGAGCAGTTCTTC	CASKASGSDNEQFF
-	TRBJ1-1	-	TRBV18	TGTGCCAGCTCACCAGGGGCCCTTGAAGCTTTCTTT	CASSPGALEAFF
-	TRBJ2-3	TRBD1	TRBV19	TGTGCCAGTAGGACCCTGGGACAGGGGGACACAGATACGCAGTATTTT	CASRTLGQGDTDTQYF
-	TRBJ1-6	TRBD1	TRBV19	TGTGCCAGTAGACCACAGGGGGTATATAATTCACCCCTCCACTTT	CASRPQGVYNSPLHF
-	TRBJ1-3	-	TRBV9	TGTGCCAGCAGCGACCCAGAGGCGGACAGCTCTGGAAACACCATATATTTT	CASSDPEADSSGNTIYF
-	TRBJ2-3	TRBD2	TRBV9	TGTGCCAGCGGCCCGGGGACTAGCCCAGATACGCAGTATTTT	CASGPGTSPDTQYF
-	TRBJ1-1	-	TRBV11-2	TGTGCCAGCAGCCACTCAACTGAAGCTTTCTTT	CASSHSTEAFF
-	TRBJ1-2	TRBD1	TRBV5-1	TGCGCCAGCAGCTTGGACAGGGGGCTTGACGGCTACACCTTC	CASSLDRGLDGYTF
once	TRBJ2-3	-	TRBV7-6	TGTGCCAGCAGCTTCGTCACAGATACGCAGTATTTT	CASSFVTDTQYF
-	TRBJ2-6	TRBD1	TRBV10-3	TGTGCCATCAGTTCTCAGCCGGGACAGGGGGAAATTGGGGCCAACGTCCTGACTTTC	CAISSQPGQGEIGANVLTF
few	TRBJ2-1	TRBD2	TRBV10-3	TGTGCCATCAGTGAGTCGACAGCGGGGGCATCAAATGAGCAGTTCTTC	CAISESTAGASNEQFF
-	TRBJ1-1	-	TRBV10-1	TGCGCCAGCAGGGAACAGTGGAACACTGAAGCTTTCTTT	CASREQWNTEAFF
-	TRBJ2-1	-	TRBV7-2	TGTGCCAGCAGCTCGGGACTCCTTAATGAGCAGTTCTTC	CASSSGLLNEQFF